This entry lists 25 T cell receptor beta chains sequenced from one sample in a study of T cells in Graves' hyperthyroidism and ophthalmopathy. Amplification yielded TCR beta CDR3 regions, with RNA transcripts as the source. First-round RT-PCR of the TCR CDR3 relied on the HTBI primer set. TCRdb passed the multiplex PCR reads through MiXCR, listing each CDR3 protein once. The table lists about half a million distinct CDR3 sequences, about 20% of them singletons, with about 45% in the top ten. Sequenced material: blood. Every receptor here comes from a man aged 40-49 years with Graves' ophthalmopathy.

This clonotype was found many times. The gene calls are TRBV15 and TRBJ1-5; 10 bases align to TRBD1. Germline lookup yields CDR1 LNHNV and CDR2 YYDKDF (reference sequence). The V and J ends lost 1 base and 6 bases, in that order; junction bases with no gene match: 6. This CDR3 comprises 16 residues. This CDR3 is CATSRVGTGVGQPQHF. In DNA, the CDR3 is TGTGCCACCAGCAGAGTTGGGACAGGGGTCGGTCAGCCCCAGCATTTT.

This clonotype was counted ten times or more. The genes are TRBV28 and TRBJ2-3; no clear D. Deletions cut 6 bases from V and 3 bases from J, with 7 bases between. Per the germline V gene, CDR1 is MDHEN and CDR2 is SYDVKM. The CDR3 loop spans 12 amino acids. The CDR3: CASRRATDTQYF. The CDR3 coding sequence is TGTGCCAGCAGAAGAGCGACAGATACGCAGTATTTT.

The chain recombines TRBV12-3 or TRBV12-4 with TRBJ2-5; weak D call: TRBD1 (5 bases). This CDR3 region has 13 residues. Trimming took 3 bases from V and 7 from J, leaving 12 bases between them. The CDR3 loop reads CASSLLGLGTQYF. CDR3 nucleotides: TGTGCCAGCAGTTTGCTGGGGCTGGGGACCCAGTACTTC.

This clonotype was counted at least ten times. The chain carries TRBV3-1 and TRBJ1-1; 8 bases are shared with TRBD1. Germline CDR1 is LGHDT and CDR2 is YNNKEL (reference sequence). The length of the CDR3 is 15 residues. V trimming: 4 bases; J trimming: 10 bases; junction bases outside the gene matches: 14. CDR3 DNA sequence: TGTGCCAGCAGCCTACCTACAGGGGGGGGTATGGGAGCTTTCTTT. It yields the protein CASSLPTGGGMGAFF. The full variable domain, its missing parts supplied by reference TRBV3-1 and TRBJ1-1, is DTAVSQTPKYLVTQMGNDKSIKCEQNLGHDTMYWYKQDSKKFLKIMFSYNNKELIINETVPNRFSPKSPDKAHLNLHINSLELGDSAVYFCASSLPTGGGMGAFFGQGTRLTVV.

This clonotype was seen ten or more times. V usage is TRBV5-1 and J usage is TRBJ2-7; 8 bases fit TRBD2. The ends lost 4 bases at V and 7 bases at J; junction bases unmatched: 10. The germline gives CDR1 SGHRS, CDR2 YFSETQ. CDR3 length equals 14 residues. The DNA for the CDR3 is TGCGCCAGCAGCCCCAGCGGGAGTTTGGATGAGCAGTACTTC. It encodes CASSPSGSLDEQYF.

This clonotype has at least ten counts. This rearrangement joins TRBV20-1 to TRBJ2-3; 7 bases are shared with TRBD2. Germline CDR1 DFQATT, CDR2 SNEGSKA (reference sequence). This CDR3 is built from 16 residues. V lost 3 bases, J lost 4 bases, and 13 bases stayed unmatched. The CDR3 region is CSASFGLADGPDTQYF. In DNA form, the CDR3 reads TGCAGTGCTAGTTTCGGGCTAGCGGACGGACCAGATACGCAGTATTTT.

This sequence joins TRBV28 and TRBJ1-5; 10 nucleotides agree with TRBD1. The V gene end was trimmed by 6 bases and the J gene end by 9 bases; junction bases not matched to a gene: 5. This CDR3 spans 13 amino acids. The germline gives CDR1 MDHEN, CDR2 SYDVKM. This chain's CDR3 is CASRRTGGWPQHF. CDR3 coding DNA: TGTGCCAGCAGAAGGACAGGGGGATGGCCCCAGCATTTT.

The sample holds many counts of this clonotype. This chain uses TRBV11-1 with TRBJ1-6; D is unclear. Between the trimmed V and J ends, which lost 1 base and 8 bases, there was a span of 12 bases. This CDR3 has 15 residues. The germline V gene encodes CDR1 SGHAT and CDR2 FQDESV (reference sequence). DNA for the CDR3: TGTGCCAGCAGCTTAGGGGCAGTAAAACATTCACCCCTCCACTTT. Translating it yields CASSLGAVKHSPLHF.

As regards this clonotype: Its ends do not fully match the called genes, so a read error is possible. This chain links TRBV2 with TRBJ2-7, with 8 bases matching TRBD1. CDR1 is SNHLY, CDR2 FYNNEI, per germline. The CDR3 is made up of 14 amino acids. Here the CDR3 DNA reads TGTGCCGGCAGCCTAGACAGGGGTCCATACGAGCAGTACTTC. Its protein is CAGSLDRGPYEQYF.

This clonotype was seen a few times. J is TRBJ2-1 and V is TRBV28; no definite D call. The CDR3 spans 12 residues. Germline V CDR1 and CDR2: MDHEN, SYDVKM. Trimming took off 3 bases at V and 5 bases at J, with 5 bases between the two ends. DNA for the CDR3: TGTGCCAGCAGTTTGATCGACAATGAGCAGTTCTTC. Its protein is CASSLIDNEQFF.

There are a few counts of this clonotype. The J gene is TRBJ2-7, the V gene TRBV5-5, with D perhaps TRBD1 or TRBD2 (6 bases each). The germline CDR1 and CDR2 sequences are SGHKS and YYEKEE (reference sequence). This CDR3 is built from 15 residues. V was cut by 0 bases and J by 4 bases, with 14 bases left in between. CDR3 sequence (DNA): TGTGCCAGCAGCTTGGCCCCGGGGGCGCGGTACGAGCAGTACTTC. This translates into CASSLAPGARYEQYF. Variable domain in full (rest from reference TRBV5-5 and TRBJ2-7): DAGVTQSPTHLIKTRGQQVTLRCSPISGHKSVSWYQQVLGQGPQFIFQYYEKEERGRGNFPDRFSARQFPNYSSELNVNALLLGDSALYLCASSLAPGARYEQYFGPGTRLTVT.

V and J are TRBV5-1 and TRBJ1-1; D is uncertain. V lost 3 bases, J lost 2 bases, and 17 bases lay in between. CDR1 and CDR2 from the germline V gene are SGHRS and YFSETQ. The CDR3 totals 16 residues. The DNA of the CDR3 is TGCGCCAGCAGCTCCGAGTTTCTAGAGGCCAACACTGAAGCTTTCTTT. Protein sequence: CASSSEFLEANTEAFF.

The chain couples TRBV20-1 to TRBJ2-7; D may correspond to TRBD1 or TRBD2 (5 bases each). V lost 6 bases to trimming and J lost 2 bases, with 17 bases between them. Germline V gene sequence: CDR1 DFQATT, CDR2 SNEGSKA (reference sequence). The CDR3 consists of 14 residues. The CDR3 here is CSAGEGSGPYEQYF. CDR3 bases: TGCAGTGCAGGAGAGGGGAGTGGTCCCTACGAGCAGTACTTC.

CDR3 DNA: TGCGCCAGCAGCCCTTGGGCATCTGGAAACACCATATATTTT. This sequence encodes CASSPWASGNTIYF. The chain has TRBV4-1 and TRBJ1-3; D is unclear. The CDR3 has 14 amino acids. Trimming took off 4 bases at V and 1 base at J, with 8 bases between the two ends. Germline V gene lookup returns CDR1 MGHRA and CDR2 YSYEKL.

This clonotype has more than one count but fewer than ten. This may arise from a read error, as a much more abundant clone is one base away. The chain uses TRBV6-5 and TRBJ1-1; perhaps TRBD1 as D (5 bases). Germline V CDR1 and CDR2: MNHEY, SVGAGI. CDR3 length equals 15 residues. The CDR3 loop is CASSYSQGLNTEVFF. The CDR3 DNA reads as TGTGCCAGCAGTTACTCTCAGGGACTAAACACTGAAGTTTTCTTT.

This clonotype has more than one count but fewer than ten. J is TRBJ1-5 and V is TRBV29-1; TRBD1 aligns across 8 bases. Unmatched junction bases numbered 7, after V lost 7 bases and J lost 2 bases. CDR1 is SQVTM, CDR2 ANQGSEA, per germline. This CDR3 region has 14 residues. CDR3 sequence (DNA): TGCAGCGCCAGACAGGGGTTCGGCAATCAGCCCCAGCATTTT. It codes for CSARQGFGNQPQHF.

The chain employs TRBV2 and TRBJ2-5; D is possibly TRBD2 (5 bases). The CDR3 covers 13 residues. Germline values: CDR1 SNHLY, CDR2 FYNNEI. The V and J ends lost 4 bases and 4 bases respectively, with 10 bases between them. In DNA, the CDR3 is TGTGCCAGCAGTGGAGGACTCGGAGAGACCCAGTACTTC. Amino acid sequence: CASSGGLGETQYF.

This clonotype was counted many times. V is TRBV6-1 and J is TRBJ2-5; 13 bases are a match to TRBD2. The V gene's germline CDR1 is MNHNS and CDR2 SASEGT. V gave up 4 bases and J gave up 5 bases; unmatched junction bases: 4. CDR3 size: 15 residues. The CDR3 sequence is CASSAGLAGRETQYF. Written as DNA, the CDR3 is TGTGCCAGCAGTGCGGGACTAGCGGGGAGGGAGACCCAGTACTTC.

The chain uses TRBV11-3 and TRBJ2-1; D is unresolved. The CDR3 is 15 amino acids. Germline V lookup: CDR1 SGHNT, CDR2 YENEEA. The V end lost 0 bases, the J end lost 0 bases, and 6 bases lay between the germline ends. CDR3 loop: CASSLEPGSYNEQFF. The CDR3, as DNA: TGTGCCAGCAGCTTAGAACCCGGCTCCTACAATGAGCAGTTCTTC.

This clonotype was seen a few times. V gene TRBV30 combines with J gene TRBJ1-1; TRBD1 aligns across 7 bases. Losses at the gene ends were 3 bases for V and 8 bases for J; bases not matched to a gene: 6. Germline V gene lookup returns CDR1 GTSNPN and CDR2 SVGIG (reference sequence). The CDR3 runs to 12 residues. DNA for the CDR3: TGTGCCTGGAGGTCGTCGACAGGGGAAGCTTTCTTT. This encodes CAWRSSTGEAFF.

In its sample, this clonotype was seen a few times. V and J are TRBV11-2 and TRBJ1-3; unclear D gene. This CDR3 has 15 amino acids. V was shortened by 2 bases and J by 0 bases, with 8 bases between the two germline ends. Germline CDR1 and CDR2: SGHAT and FQNNGV. CDR3 sequence: CASSLRRDSGNTIYF. CDR3 in DNA: TGTGCCAGCAGCTTAAGACGGGACTCTGGAAACACCATATATTTT.

V and J are TRBV13 and TRBJ1-1, with D perhaps TRBD1 (5 bases). The CDR3 consists of 15 residues. Trimming stripped 4 bases from V and 7 bases from J, with 19 bases between. The germline CDR1 and CDR2 sequences are PRHDT and FYEKMQ (reference sequence). This CDR3 is CASSYAAQAGHEAFF. DNA of the CDR3: TGTGCCAGCAGCTACGCCGCCCAGGCAGGACATGAAGCTTTCTTT.

This clonotype was counted only a few times. The chain employs TRBV20-1 and TRBJ2-7; no reliable D call. The CDR3 runs to 16 residues. Trimming took 5 bases from V and 3 from J, leaving 23 bases between them. The V gene's germline CDR1 is DFQATT and CDR2 SNEGSKA (reference sequence). The CDR3 protein is CSASPAMALSNYEQYF. In DNA form, the CDR3 reads TGCAGTGCTTCTCCGGCCATGGCTCTTTCCAACTACGAGCAGTACTTC.

The rearrangement links TRBV29-1 to TRBJ1-1, with D perhaps TRBD1 (5 bases). The V gene lost 6 bases and the J gene lost 1 base, with 9 bases spanning the gap. Germline-derived CDR1 and CDR2 are SQVTM and ANQGSEA. There are 12 residues in the CDR3. DNA for the CDR3: TGCAGCGTGGGGGAGTCGAACACTGAAGCTTTCTTT. Residues: CSVGESNTEAFF.

This clonotype has ten or more counts. The chain recombines TRBV20-1 with TRBJ2-1, with 12 bases identical to TRBD2. The germline V gene has CDR1 DFQATT and CDR2 SNEGSKA (reference sequence). CDR3 length: 14 amino acids. The J segment lost 7 bases and the V segment lost 7 bases, leaving 8 bases of the junction unmatched. This CDR3 reads CSVPLAGGINEQFF. CDR3 nucleotide sequence: TGCAGTGTACCCCTAGCGGGGGGGATAAATGAGCAGTTCTTC.